This TCR beta chain is drawn from a study of T-cell reconstitution after alpha-beta-depleted transplantation in children. This CDR3 comprises 16 residues. Germline V gives CDR1 LGHNA, CDR2 YNFKEQ. V was trimmed by 0 bases and J by 0 bases, leaving 9 bases between them. Regarding the study as a whole: Two months or so post-transplant, alpha-beta T cells reportedly derived from several hundred expanded graft clones. A year post-transplant, T-cell counts and diversity derived mostly from newly produced T cells.

Remarks on this clonotype: What it recognizes is unknown.

Using unique molecular identifiers, the investigators prepared the TCRbeta library. From the PCR reads, TCRdb called clonotypes with MiXCR, one entry per CDR3 protein. This table holds more than 400,000 distinct CDR3 sequences, about an eighth found once. The chain is built from TRBV4-2 and TRBJ1-5; D call uncertain. This TCR was recovered from a female patient aged 2 to 10 who had a stem cell transplant for aplastic anemia, so the T cells may come from the graft donor. Sequenced material: PBMCs, mostly from graft donor cells, taken 180 days after TCRalphabeta/CD19-depleted stem cell transplant. This CDR3 is CASSQERAHSNQPQHF. CDR3 nucleotide sequence: TGTGCCAGCAGCCAAGAAAGGGCCCATAGCAATCAGCCCCAGCATTTT.